Listed here are 30 T cell receptor beta chains from one sample, sequenced in a study of Graves' ophthalmopathy and Graves' hyperthyroidism. TCR beta CDR3 regions were amplified from RNA transcripts. The library came from an HTBI-primed first-round RT-PCR and a second-round multiplex PCR. Using its own MiXCR run on the multiplex PCR reads, TCRdb lists one record per CDR3 protein. The data contain about 400,000 distinct CDR3 sequences, around 21% of them singletons. Sequencing was done on a sample of peripheral blood. These receptors originate from a young woman with stable Graves' hyperthyroidism.

This clonotype was counted between two and nine times. CDR3 amino acids: CASKSYGRAGELFF. In DNA, the CDR3 is TGTGCCAGCAAGTCTTACGGGAGGGCCGGGGAGCTGTTTTTT. V and J are TRBV27 and TRBJ2-2; 8 nucleotides match TRBD2. CDR1 and CDR2 from the germline V gene are MNHEY and SMNVEV (reference sequence). There are 14 residues in the CDR3. Germline trimming cut 7 bases from V and 6 bases from J; bases unmatched to any gene: 7.

This clonotype has ten or more counts. The V and J genes are TRBV6-2 or TRBV6-3 and TRBJ2-7; tentative D call: TRBD1 (5 bases). Trimming removed 5 bases at V and 4 bases at J, with 9 bases between. Germline CDR1 reads MNHEY; CDR2 reads SVGEGT. The CDR3 has 12 residues. In nucleotides, the CDR3 is TGTGCCAGCAGTCCCAGGGATTACGAGCAGTACTTC. Translated: CASSPRDYEQYF.

This clonotype has at least ten counts. The chain has TRBV27 and TRBJ2-6; D possibly corresponds to TRBD2 (5 bases). The CDR3 loop spans 16 amino acids. CDR1 is MNHEY, CDR2 SMNVEV, per germline (reference sequence). Trimming left V 4 bases short and J 5 bases short, with 15 bases between. The CDR3 nucleotides read TGTGCCAGCAGTTCTCCGGCACAGCGGCGGGCCAACGTCCTGACTTTC. Its protein is CASSSPAQRRANVLTF.

The rearrangement uses TRBV30 and TRBJ2-7, with D perhaps assigned TRBD1 or TRBD2 (5 bases each). Germline V gene lookup returns CDR1 GTSNPN and CDR2 SVGIG (reference sequence). V dropped 3 bases and J dropped 6 bases, with 18 bases sitting between them. The CDR3 has 14 residues. The CDR3 spells CAWRHQGVRGEQYF. The DNA of the CDR3 is TGTGCCTGGAGGCACCAGGGAGTACGGGGCGAGCAGTACTTC.

The chain has TRBV6-5 and TRBJ2-7, with a tentative D call TRBD1 (6 bases). CDR1 MNHEY and CDR2 SVGAGI come from the germline V gene. CDR3 length equals 13 residues. V shed 2 bases and J shed 6 bases, with 11 bases lying between them. For the CDR3, the DNA is TGTGCCAGCAGTTACGGCAGGGGCTCCGAGCAGTACTTC. Residues: CASSYGRGSEQYF.

This clonotype was seen ten or more times. The J gene is TRBJ2-5, the V gene TRBV7-2; 12 nucleotides agree with TRBD2. Germline loops: CDR1 SGHTA, CDR2 FQGNSA. Germline trimming cut 3 bases from V and 4 bases from J; bases unmatched to any gene: 6. The CDR3 runs 16 residues. The CDR3 loop is CASSLETSGRSETQYF. The DNA of the CDR3 is TGTGCCAGCAGCTTGGAGACTAGCGGGAGATCAGAGACCCAGTACTTC.

On this clonotype itself: With a much larger clone just one base away, this may be a read error. The CDR3 end shows no conserved phenylalanine or tryptophan, and so a read error is likely. The rearrangement links TRBV20-1 to TRBJ2-7; D gene ambiguous. The germline V gene has CDR1 DFQATT and CDR2 SNEGSKA (reference sequence). V was cut by 1 base and J by 3 bases, with 7 bases left in between. The CDR3 consists of 12 residues. CDR3 in amino acids: CSARVERYEQYL. The DNA for the CDR3 is TGCAGTGCTAGAGTTGAACGCTACGAGCAGTACTTG.

This clonotype has ten or more counts. This clone may be a read error of a much larger clone one base away. The V gene is TRBV6-5, the J gene TRBJ1-1, with D unclear. The germline V gene has CDR1 MNHEY and CDR2 SVGAGI. This CDR3 contains 14 residues. Trimming took 0 bases from V and 1 from J, leaving 6 bases between them. The CDR3 reads CASSYSAGNTEAFF. The CDR3 DNA follows: TGTGCCAGCAGTTACTCGGCCGGGAACACTGAAGCTTTCTTT.

The chain recombines TRBV6-5 with TRBJ1-1; no definite D call. The germline CDR1 and CDR2 sequences are MNHEY and SVGAGI. Trimming stripped 4 bases from V and 3 bases from J, with 12 bases between. The CDR3 totals 14 residues. As DNA, the CDR3 is TGTGCCAGCAGTTCACCGGGGATGGACACTGAAGCTTTCTTT. Its protein is CASSSPGMDTEAFF.

For this clonotype: A much larger clonotype is one base distant, so this may be a read error. DNA of the CDR3: TGCAGCGTCCAAGGGCCCGGGACAGTGAACACTGAAGCTTGCTTT. Translated: CSVQGPGTVNTEACF. This chain connects TRBV29-1 to TRBJ1-1; 7 bases are a match to TRBD1. CDR3 size: 15 residues. CDR1 and CDR2 from the germline V gene are SQVTM and ANQGSEA.

This clonotype was counted ten times or more. This chain joins TRBV20-1 and TRBJ2-7; 14 bases align to TRBD2. Germline loops: CDR1 DFQATT, CDR2 SNEGSKA (reference sequence). Trimming removed 6 bases from V and 6 bases from J; junction bases left unmatched: 7. This CDR3 comprises 14 residues. The chain's CDR3 is CSARLAGGRIEQYF. CDR3 nucleotide sequence: TGCAGTGCGAGACTAGCGGGAGGGCGAATCGAGCAGTACTTC.

This clonotype occurred many times. The rearrangement joins TRBV20-1 to TRBJ1-2, with D unclear. CDR1 is DFQATT and CDR2 is SNEGSKA in the germline V gene (reference sequence). Trimming stripped 4 bases from V and 8 bases from J, with 5 bases between. The length of the CDR3 is 9 residues. CDR3 DNA: TGCAGTGCTACCGAGGGCTACACCTTC. Amino acid sequence: CSATEGYTF.

The chain combines TRBV28 with TRBJ2-5; D remains unclear. The better agreement between TRBJ2-7 and the DNA end casts doubt on the J call. The V gene's germline CDR1 is MDHEN and CDR2 SYDVKM. The CDR3 is made up of 14 amino acids. CDR3 bases: TGTGCCAGCAGTCCAATTAACTACCTCAACGAGCAGTACTTC. This codes for CASSPINYLNEQYF.

In the case of this clonotype: At one of its ends the junction is not consistent with the germline gene, which may arise from a read error. This chain joins TRBV20-1 and TRBJ1-2; D possibly corresponds to TRBD1 (5 bases). Germline CDR1 DFQATT, CDR2 SNEGSKA (reference sequence). This CDR3 has 12 residues. This CDR3 is CSARDRNYGYIF. In DNA form, the CDR3 reads TGCAGTGCTCGTGACAGAAACTATGGCTACATCTTC.

The rearrangement links TRBV7-2 to TRBJ1-6, with 9 nucleotides matching TRBD1. This CDR3 is 17 amino acids long. Trimming took 5 bases from V and 10 from J; bases not matched to a gene: 15. Germline lookup yields CDR1 SGHTA and CDR2 FQGNSA. CDR3 residues: CASSLGQGGSGPSPLHF. The CDR3 region has the DNA TGTGCCAGCAGCCTGGGACAGGGAGGTAGTGGACCCTCACCCCTCCACTTT.

The V gene is TRBV2, the J gene TRBJ1-2; TRBD1 matches at 8 bases. CDR1 is SNHLY and CDR2 is FYNNEI in the germline V gene. The CDR3 runs to 15 residues. V lost 5 bases and J lost 8; bases outside the gene matches: 13. This chain's CDR3 is CASSPGTGDNGGYTF. CDR3 nucleotides: TGTGCCAGCAGTCCCGGGACAGGCGATAATGGGGGCTACACCTTC.

This clonotype was recorded many times. The rearrangement joins TRBV20-1 to TRBJ2-7; 7 positions agree with TRBD1. The germline gives CDR1 DFQATT, CDR2 SNEGSKA (reference sequence). The CDR3 contains 16 residues. Trimming at V came to 5 bases and at J to 2 bases, leaving 15 bases not matched to a gene. Written as DNA, the CDR3 is TGCAGTGCTGATCCCCCTGGACAGGATGGGGCCTACGAGCAGTACTTC. Its protein is CSADPPGQDGAYEQYF.

This clonotype showed up just a few times. The chain joins TRBV6-1 to TRBJ1-1, with D possibly being TRBD1 (5 bases). V was pared by 1 base and J by 11 bases, with 14 bases between. Germline values: CDR1 MNHNS, CDR2 SASEGT. This CDR3 has 13 residues. CDR3 loop: CASSEGAGPSAFF. The CDR3 DNA sequence: TGTGCCAGCAGTGAAGGGGCAGGGCCGTCTGCTTTCTTT.

Ten or more counts support this clonotype. The J gene is TRBJ1-5, the V gene TRBV2; D unresolved. The germline V gene has CDR1 SNHLY and CDR2 FYNNEI. Deletions cut 0 bases from V and 10 bases from J, with 16 bases between. The CDR3 runs to 15 residues. This chain's CDR3 is CASSEARDGRFPQHF. The DNA for the CDR3 is TGTGCCAGCAGTGAAGCGCGAGACGGAAGGTTCCCCCAGCATTTT.

Concerning this clonotype: Since a much larger clone is just one base distant, this may be a read error. The chain combines TRBV10-3 with TRBJ2-2, with 9 bases fitting TRBD2. CDR3 length: 15 amino acids. The germline V gene encodes CDR1 ENHRY and CDR2 SYGVKD. DNA for the CDR3: TGTGCCATCAGCCCGCGGGAGGGGGGCACCTGGGAGCTGTTTTTT. Encoded protein: CAISPREGGTWELFF.

The CDR3 region is CASSYPGQGTGNTIYF. CDR3 nucleotide sequence: TGTGCCAGCAGTTATCCGGGACAGGGGACAGGAAACACCATATATTTT. The chain couples TRBV12-3 or TRBV12-4 to TRBJ1-3; 10 nucleotides line up with TRBD1. This CDR3 region has 16 residues. V trimming: 4 bases; J trimming: 4 bases; junction bases outside the gene matches: 7.

The chain links TRBV6-5 to TRBJ1-2; 8 bases line up with TRBD1. This CDR3 contains 14 residues. From germline, CDR1 is MNHEY and CDR2 SVGAGI. V shed 0 bases and J 8 bases; nucleotides not matched to a gene: 5. CDR3 region: CASSYSRTGTGYTF. The CDR3, as DNA: TGTGCCAGCAGTTACTCACGGACAGGGACCGGCTACACCTTC.

In this sample, this clonotype turned up many times. The rearrangement uses TRBV12-3 or TRBV12-4 and TRBJ2-5; D not resolved. The V and J ends lost 2 bases and 1 base respectively, with 8 bases between them. The CDR3 sequence is 14 residues long. In DNA, the CDR3 is TGTGCCAGCAGTTTAACGAGCAGCCAAGAGACCCAGTACTTC. It is translated as CASSLTSSQETQYF.

This clonotype has a handful of counts. The rearrangement joins TRBV7-2 to TRBJ1-2; D is possibly TRBD1 (5 bases). Per the germline V gene, CDR1 is SGHTA and CDR2 is FQGNSA. Deletions cut 7 bases from V and 3 bases from J, with 15 bases between. This CDR3 region has 14 residues. The CDR3 nucleotides are TGTGCCAGCACACAGGAGGCGGTCTACTATGGCTACACCTTC. Its translation is CASTQEAVYYGYTF.

This clonotype was detected a few times. The DNA of the CDR3 is TGTGCCAGCAGTGTTAGTGGGGGACAGGTTAATTCACCCCTCCACTTT. Protein product: CASSVSGGQVNSPLHF. The V gene is TRBV12-3 or TRBV12-4, the J gene TRBJ1-6; 8 nucleotides align to TRBD1. Losses at the gene ends were 5 bases for V and 6 bases for J; bases not matched to a gene: 9. This CDR3 contains 16 residues.

This clonotype came up many times. The rearrangement links TRBV11-2 to TRBJ2-5, with 8 bases identical to TRBD1. J was trimmed by 4 bases and V by 1 base; bases with no gene match: 8. The CDR3 is made up of 16 amino acids. Germline V gene data show CDR1 as SGHAT and CDR2 as FQNNGV. The CDR3 loop reads CASSLVGRGRRETQYF. The CDR3 nucleotides are TGTGCCAGCAGCTTAGTCGGCAGGGGGCGCCGAGAGACCCAGTACTTC.

This clonotype was recorded at least ten times. The chain uses TRBV7-9 and TRBJ2-7, with D perhaps being TRBD1 or TRBD2 (5 bases each). The V end lost 3 bases, the J end lost 2 bases, and 11 bases lay between the germline ends. This CDR3 region has 14 residues. From germline, CDR1 is SEHNR and CDR2 FQNEAQ (reference sequence). CDR3 sequence: CASSFRDGAYEQYF. The DNA of the CDR3 is TGTGCCAGCAGCTTCCGGGACGGCGCCTACGAGCAGTACTTC.

This clonotype was seen many times. This rearrangement joins TRBV29-1 to TRBJ2-5; D is uncertain. The CDR3 consists of 12 residues. Germline-derived CDR1 and CDR2 are SQVTM and ANQGSEA. V was pared by 6 bases and J by 3 bases, with 11 bases between. The CDR3 sequence is CSVEPTKETQYF. In DNA, the CDR3 is TGCAGCGTAGAACCTACCAAAGAGACCCAGTACTTC. The variable domain in full, completed from reference TRBV29-1 and TRBJ2-5, reads SAVISQKPSRDICQRGTSLTIQCQVDSQVTMMFWYRQQPGQSLTLIATANQGSEATYESGFVIDKFPISRPNLTFSTLTVSNMSPEDSSIYLCSVEPTKETQYFGPGTRLLVL.

At least ten counts were recorded for this clonotype. This chain uses TRBV27 with TRBJ2-7; 7 nucleotides match TRBD2. The CDR3 runs to 15 residues. CDR1 is MNHEY, CDR2 SMNVEV, per germline (reference sequence). V lost 6 bases, J lost 0 bases, and 8 bases stayed unmatched. The CDR3 DNA reads as TGTGCCAGCAGCCCACTAGCGTTGAGCTCCTACGAGCAGTACTTC. It yields the protein CASSPLALSSYEQYF.

This clonotype was counted at least ten times. The chain couples TRBV7-8 to TRBJ2-7; TRBD1 is a possible D gene (6 bases). The length of the CDR3 is 15 residues. CDR1 SGHVS and CDR2 FQNEAQ come from the germline V gene. Trimming removed 3 bases from V and 3 bases from J, with 15 bases in between. The DNA of the CDR3 is TGTGCCAGCAGCTTGTTGAAACAGGGTTTCTACGAGCAGTACTTC. This codes for CASSLLKQGFYEQYF.